A single sample is the source of the 15 T cell receptor beta chains below, sequenced in a study of CD4 T cell repertoires in COVID-19. Repertoires were generated with immunoSEQ multiplex PCR, while TCRdb's copy carries only in-frame clones and drops some. The table includes approximately 75,000 clones, 83% detected once. Material: CD4+ T cells from peripheral blood, obtained after recovery from COVID-19. These receptors came from a human donor who had COVID-19.

The J gene is TRBJ1-5, the V gene TRBV5-6; 9 nucleotides agree with TRBD1. Germline V gives CDR1 SGHDT, CDR2 YYEEEE. The junction had 5 bases not matched to a gene; V was cut back by 0 bases and J by 1 base. The CDR3 has 17 residues. In nucleotides, the CDR3 is TGTGCCAGCAGCTTGGCCGGGACAGGGCAAAGCAATCAGCCCCAGCATTTT. Encoded protein: CASSLAGTGQSNQPQHF. Full variable domain (outside the CDR3, taken from reference TRBV5-6 and TRBJ1-5): DAGVTQSPTHLIKTRGQQVTLRCSPKSGHDTVSWYQQALGQGPQFIFQYYEEEERQRGNFPDRFSGHQFPNYSSELNVNALLLGDSALYLCASSLAGTGQSNQPQHFGDGTRLSIL.

In DNA form, the CDR3 reads TGCGCCAACACACCGGGACAGGGTTCTGGGGCCAACGTCCTGACTTTC. Its protein is CANTPGQGSGANVLTF. The chain joins TRBV23-1 to TRBJ2-6; 9 bases agree with TRBD1. TRBV23-1 counts as an open reading frame of uncertain function. The CDR3 covers 16 residues. Trimming took 10 bases from V and 1 from J; bases not matched to a gene: 8.

This chain uses TRBV18 with TRBJ2-5, with D uncertain. CDR1 is KGHSH, CDR2 LQKENI, per germline. This CDR3 is 13 amino acids long. The germline V and J ends were trimmed by 2 bases and 1 base, with 5 bases remaining between them. Here the CDR3 reads CASSPGSQETQYF. Written as DNA, the CDR3 is TGTGCCAGCTCACCAGGCTCCCAAGAGACCCAGTACTTC.

This clone was counted only a few times. The chain recombines TRBV19 with TRBJ2-2; 8 positions agree with TRBD2. The CDR3 has 14 residues. V was pared by 3 bases and J by 7 bases, with 4 bases of the junction left unmatched. The germline CDR1 and CDR2 sequences are LNHDA and SQIVND (reference sequence). The CDR3 protein is CASSMGLGGGELFF. CDR3 nucleotide sequence: TGTGCCAGTAGTATGGGACTAGGAGGCGGGGAGCTGTTTTTT.

This chain connects TRBV18 to TRBJ2-1, with TRBD2 matching over 14 bases. CDR1 is KGHSH, CDR2 LQKENI, per germline. This CDR3 comprises 17 residues. Trimming took 2 bases from V and 10 from J; bases not matched to a gene: 10. The CDR3 loop is CASSPMRGLAGVGEQFF. The CDR3 coding sequence is TGTGCCAGCTCACCAATGAGGGGACTAGCGGGAGTTGGGGAGCAGTTCTTC.

V gene TRBV4-1 combines with J gene TRBJ1-4, with a weak D call TRBD1 (5 bases). The germline V gene encodes CDR1 MGHRA and CDR2 YSYEKL. This CDR3 has 18 amino acids. The V end was cut by 3 bases, the J end by 7 bases, with 24 bases between. CDR3 region: CASSQESRRGSRSEKLFF. As DNA, the CDR3 is TGCGCCAGCAGCCAGGAGAGTCGGAGGGGCAGTCGGAGTGAAAAACTGTTTTTT.

The genes are TRBV19 and TRBJ2-3; a weak D match, TRBD2 (6 bases). The V gene lost 5 bases and the J gene lost 2 bases, with 11 bases spanning the gap. This CDR3 spans 14 amino acids. The germline CDR1 and CDR2 sequences are LNHDA and SQIVND (reference sequence). For the CDR3, the DNA is TGTGCCAGTAGTCGGGACTGGATCACAGATACGCAGTATTTT. It is translated as CASSRDWITDTQYF.

The genes are TRBV14 and TRBJ1-2; the D gene is possibly TRBD1 (5 bases). The CDR3 runs to 16 residues. Trimming left V 2 bases short and J 6 bases short, with 19 bases between. Looked up from germline, CDR1 is SGHDN and CDR2 is FVKESK. The CDR3 sequence is CASSQTRGGGLHGYTF. In DNA, the CDR3 is TGTGCCAGCAGCCAAACGAGGGGAGGTGGCCTACATGGCTACACCTTC.

The chain has TRBV7-2 and TRBJ1-6; the match to TRBD1 covers 12 bases. V lost 4 bases to trimming and J lost 10 bases; unmatched junction nucleotides: 11. CDR3 size: 17 residues. The germline gives CDR1 SGHTA, CDR2 FQGNSA. CDR3 nucleotides: TGTGCCAGCAGCTCGCACCCCGGGACAGGGGGCACCTCACCCCTCCACTTT. Translated: CASSSHPGTGGTSPLHF.

This chain uses TRBV18 with TRBJ1-2; D is undetermined. Trimming stripped 6 bases from V and 4 bases from J, with 15 bases between. Germline V gives CDR1 KGHSH, CDR2 LQKENI. This CDR3 contains 14 residues. CDR3 region: CASSLGRQTYGYTF. CDR3 in DNA: TGTGCCAGCTCCCTAGGACGGCAAACCTATGGCTACACCTTC.

In this sample, this clone turned up a few times. V usage is TRBV7-6 and J usage is TRBJ2-1; TRBD2 aligns across 12 bases. J gave up 4 bases and V 1 base, and 2 bases lay outside the gene matches. From germline, CDR1 is SGHVS and CDR2 FNYEAQ. This CDR3 has 16 amino acids. As DNA, the CDR3 is TGTGCCAGCAGCTTAGGACTAGCGGGAGCGTACAATGAGCAGTTCTTC. Translating gives CASSLGLAGAYNEQFF.

This sequence joins TRBV2 and TRBJ2-7, with 11 bases lining up with TRBD1. V lost 7 bases to trimming and J lost 3 bases; unmatched junction nucleotides: 8. This CDR3 is 15 amino acids long. Germline V CDR1 and CDR2: SNHLY, FYNNEI. CDR3 loop: CASKPRDRGNYEQYF. CDR3 DNA: TGTGCCAGCAAGCCCCGGGACAGGGGGAACTACGAGCAGTACTTC.

The V and J genes are TRBV9 and TRBJ1-1; D is possibly TRBD1 (5 bases). Looked up from germline, CDR1 is SGDLS and CDR2 is YYNGEE. The CDR3 length is 14 residues. V shed 2 bases and J shed 2 bases, with 10 bases lying between them. The CDR3 spells CASSVFDRNTEAFF. The DNA for the CDR3 is TGTGCCAGCAGCGTCTTCGACAGAAACACTGAAGCTTTCTTT.

The gene calls are TRBV21-1 and TRBJ2-7; TRBD2 reflects the table's D call only, with no check against the DNA. TRBV21-1 is a pseudogene segment. The CDR3 contains 12 residues. CDR3 region: CASSKLEYEQYF. The CDR3 DNA reads as TGTGCCAGCAGCAAACTAGAGTACGAGCAGTACTTC.

The chain joins TRBV2 to TRBJ1-2, with TRBD1 identical over 8 bases. The CDR3 has 14 amino acids. The V and J ends lost 6 bases and 4 bases, in that order; junction bases with no gene match: 7. The germline gives CDR1 SNHLY, CDR2 FYNNEI. This chain's CDR3 is CASRYPGQVYGYTF. DNA for the CDR3: TGTGCCAGCAGGTATCCGGGACAGGTCTATGGCTACACCTTC.